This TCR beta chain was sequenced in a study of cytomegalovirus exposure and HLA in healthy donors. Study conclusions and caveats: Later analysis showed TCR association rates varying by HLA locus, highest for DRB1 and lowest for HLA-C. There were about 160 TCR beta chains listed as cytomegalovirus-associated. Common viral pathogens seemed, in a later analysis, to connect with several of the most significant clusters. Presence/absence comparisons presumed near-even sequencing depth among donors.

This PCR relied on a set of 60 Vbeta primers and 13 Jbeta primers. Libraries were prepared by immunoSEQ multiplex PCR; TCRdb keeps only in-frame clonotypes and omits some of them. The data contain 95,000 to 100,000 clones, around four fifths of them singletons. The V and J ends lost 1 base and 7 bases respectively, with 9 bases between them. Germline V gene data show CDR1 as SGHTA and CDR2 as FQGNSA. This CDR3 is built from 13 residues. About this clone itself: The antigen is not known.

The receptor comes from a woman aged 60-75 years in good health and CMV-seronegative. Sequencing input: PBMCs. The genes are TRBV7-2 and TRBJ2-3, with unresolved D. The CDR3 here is CASSLESRNTQYF. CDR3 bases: TGTGCCAGCAGCTTAGAGTCCAGGAATACGCAGTATTTT.